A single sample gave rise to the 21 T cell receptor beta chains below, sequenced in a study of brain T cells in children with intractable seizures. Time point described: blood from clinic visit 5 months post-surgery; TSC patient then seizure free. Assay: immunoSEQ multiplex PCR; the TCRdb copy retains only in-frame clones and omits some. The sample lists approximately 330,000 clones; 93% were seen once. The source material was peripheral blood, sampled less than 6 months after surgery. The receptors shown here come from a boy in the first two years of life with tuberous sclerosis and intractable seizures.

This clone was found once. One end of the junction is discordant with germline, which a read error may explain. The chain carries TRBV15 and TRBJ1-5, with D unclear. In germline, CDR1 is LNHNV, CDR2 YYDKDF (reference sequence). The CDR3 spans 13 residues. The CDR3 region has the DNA TGTGCCACCAGCAGAGATCGCGCTAGAAACGCGGTTTTT. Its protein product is CATSRDRARNAVF.

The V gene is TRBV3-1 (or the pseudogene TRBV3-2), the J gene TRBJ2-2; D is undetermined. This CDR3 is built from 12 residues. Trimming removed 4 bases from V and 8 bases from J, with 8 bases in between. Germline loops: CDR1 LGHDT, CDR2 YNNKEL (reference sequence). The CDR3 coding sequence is TGTGCCAGCAGCCCACTACGGGGGGAGCTGTTTTTT. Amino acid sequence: CASSPLRGELFF.

The chain's CDR3 is CAWSVGQVAYEQYF. The CDR3 region has the DNA TGTGCCTGGAGTGTAGGCCAGGTTGCCTACGAGCAGTACTTC. V usage is TRBV30 and J usage is TRBJ2-7; D gene unclear. Germline V lookup: CDR1 GTSNPN, CDR2 SVGIG (reference sequence). Trimming left V 0 bases short and J 2 bases short, with 11 bases between. The CDR3 has 14 amino acids.

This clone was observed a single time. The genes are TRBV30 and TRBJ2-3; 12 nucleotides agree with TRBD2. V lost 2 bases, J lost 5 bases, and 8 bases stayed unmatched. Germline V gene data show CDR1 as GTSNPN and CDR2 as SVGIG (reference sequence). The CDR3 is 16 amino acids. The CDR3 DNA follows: TGTGCCTGGAGTTTCGGACTAGCGGGAAGGGGAGATACGCAGTATTTT. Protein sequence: CAWSFGLAGRGDTQYF.

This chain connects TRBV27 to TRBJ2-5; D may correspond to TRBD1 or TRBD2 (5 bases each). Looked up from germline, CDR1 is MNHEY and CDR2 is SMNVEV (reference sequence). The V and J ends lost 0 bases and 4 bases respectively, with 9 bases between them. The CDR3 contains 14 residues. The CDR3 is CASSLSIGTETQYF. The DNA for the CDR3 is TGTGCCAGCAGTTTATCGATCGGGACAGAGACCCAGTACTTC.

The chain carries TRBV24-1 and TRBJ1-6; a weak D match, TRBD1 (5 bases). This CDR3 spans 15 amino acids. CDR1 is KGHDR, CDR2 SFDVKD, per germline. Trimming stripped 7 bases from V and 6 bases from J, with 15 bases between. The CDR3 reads CATRPFGTFNSPLHF. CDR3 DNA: TGTGCCACCAGGCCTTTCGGGACTTTTAATTCACCCCTCCACTTT.

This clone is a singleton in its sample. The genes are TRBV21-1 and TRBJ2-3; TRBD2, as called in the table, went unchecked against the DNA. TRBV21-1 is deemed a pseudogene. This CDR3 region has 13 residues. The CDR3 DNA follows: TGTGCCAGCAGCAGGAGGGGCGCAGATACGCAGTATTTT. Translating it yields CASSRRGADTQYF.

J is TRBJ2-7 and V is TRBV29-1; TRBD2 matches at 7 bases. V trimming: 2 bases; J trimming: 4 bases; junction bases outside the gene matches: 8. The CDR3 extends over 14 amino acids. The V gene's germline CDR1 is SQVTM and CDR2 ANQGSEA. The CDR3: CSVELGGRGYEQYF. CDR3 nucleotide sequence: TGCAGCGTTGAATTAGGCGGGAGAGGATACGAGCAGTACTTC.

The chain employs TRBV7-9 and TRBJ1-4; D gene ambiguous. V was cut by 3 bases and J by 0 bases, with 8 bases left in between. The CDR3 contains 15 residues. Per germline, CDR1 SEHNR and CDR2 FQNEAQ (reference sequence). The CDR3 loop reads CASSFRVATNEKLFF. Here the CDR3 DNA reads TGTGCCAGCAGCTTCCGGGTAGCAACTAATGAAAAACTGTTTTTT.

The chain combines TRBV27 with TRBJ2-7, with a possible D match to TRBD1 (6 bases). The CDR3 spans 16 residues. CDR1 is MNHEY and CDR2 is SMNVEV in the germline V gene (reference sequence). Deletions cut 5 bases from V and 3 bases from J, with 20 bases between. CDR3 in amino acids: CASSPAQGGGYYEQYF. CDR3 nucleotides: TGTGCCAGCAGTCCCGCACAGGGTGGGGGTTACTACGAGCAGTACTTC.

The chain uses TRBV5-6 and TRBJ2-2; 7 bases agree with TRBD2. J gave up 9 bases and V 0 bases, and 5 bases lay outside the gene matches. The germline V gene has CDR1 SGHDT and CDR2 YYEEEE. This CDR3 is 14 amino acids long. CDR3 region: CASSLGAGEWELFF. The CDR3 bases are TGTGCCAGCAGCTTGGGCGCGGGAGAATGGGAGCTGTTTTTT.

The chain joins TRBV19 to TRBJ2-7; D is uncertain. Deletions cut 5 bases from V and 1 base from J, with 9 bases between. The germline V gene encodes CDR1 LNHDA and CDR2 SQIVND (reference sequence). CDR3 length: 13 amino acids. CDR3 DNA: TGTGCCAGTAGTGCGCAGGTTTCCTACGAGCAGTACTTC. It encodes CASSAQVSYEQYF.

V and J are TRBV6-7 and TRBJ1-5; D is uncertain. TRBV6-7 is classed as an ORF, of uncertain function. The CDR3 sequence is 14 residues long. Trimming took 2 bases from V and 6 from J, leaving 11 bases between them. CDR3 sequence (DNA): TGTGCCAGCAGTTACCGCTGGGCCTCTCAGCCCCAGCATTTT. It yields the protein CASSYRWASQPQHF.

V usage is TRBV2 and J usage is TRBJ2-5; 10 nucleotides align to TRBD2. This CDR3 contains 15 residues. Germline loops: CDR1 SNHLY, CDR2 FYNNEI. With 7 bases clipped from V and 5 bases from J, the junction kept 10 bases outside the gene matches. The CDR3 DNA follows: TGTGCCAGCAACCGAGCGGGAGGGCCAAGTGAGACCCAGTACTTC. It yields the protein CASNRAGGPSETQYF.

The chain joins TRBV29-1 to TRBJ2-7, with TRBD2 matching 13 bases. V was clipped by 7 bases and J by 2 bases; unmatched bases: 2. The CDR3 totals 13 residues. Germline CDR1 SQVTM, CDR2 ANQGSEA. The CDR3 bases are TGCAGCGCACTAGCGGGAGGGCCCTACGAGCAGTACTTC. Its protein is CSALAGGPYEQYF.

CDR3 coding DNA: TGTGCCACCAGACAGGGGGGGAATGAGCAGTTCTTC. Protein: CATRQGGNEQFF. This chain connects TRBV10-3 to TRBJ2-1, with 9 bases matching TRBD1. The V segment lost 10 bases and the J segment 7 bases; nucleotides outside the gene matches: 5. CDR3 length: 12 residues. Germline CDR1 ENHRY, CDR2 SYGVKD.

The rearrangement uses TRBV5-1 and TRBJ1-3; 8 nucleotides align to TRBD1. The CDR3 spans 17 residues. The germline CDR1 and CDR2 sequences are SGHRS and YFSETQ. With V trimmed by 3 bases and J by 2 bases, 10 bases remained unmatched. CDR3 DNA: TGCGCCAGCAGCTCCGGGACAGGATCGGTAACTGGAAACACCATATATTTT. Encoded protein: CASSSGTGSVTGNTIYF.

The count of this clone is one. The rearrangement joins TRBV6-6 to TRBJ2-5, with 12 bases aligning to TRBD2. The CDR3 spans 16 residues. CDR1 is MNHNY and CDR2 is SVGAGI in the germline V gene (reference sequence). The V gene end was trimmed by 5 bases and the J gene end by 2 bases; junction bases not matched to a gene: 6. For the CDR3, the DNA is TGTGCCAGCAGTAAATCTAGCGGGGGGGAACAAGAGACCCAGTACTTC. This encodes CASSKSSGGEQETQYF.

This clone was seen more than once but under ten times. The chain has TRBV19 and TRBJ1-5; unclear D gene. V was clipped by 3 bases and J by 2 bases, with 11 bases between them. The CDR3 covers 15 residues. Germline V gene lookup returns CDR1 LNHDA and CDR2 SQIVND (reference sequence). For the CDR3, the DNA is TGTGCCAGTAGTATCATGGGGTTGGGCAATCAGCCCCAGCATTTT. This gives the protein CASSIMGLGNQPQHF. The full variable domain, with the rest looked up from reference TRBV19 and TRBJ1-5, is DGGITQSPKYLFRKEGQNVTLSCEQNLNHDAMYWYRQDPGQGLRLIYYSQIVNDFQKGDIAEGYSVSREKKESFPLTVTSAQKNPTAFYLCASSIMGLGNQPQHFGDGTRLSIL.

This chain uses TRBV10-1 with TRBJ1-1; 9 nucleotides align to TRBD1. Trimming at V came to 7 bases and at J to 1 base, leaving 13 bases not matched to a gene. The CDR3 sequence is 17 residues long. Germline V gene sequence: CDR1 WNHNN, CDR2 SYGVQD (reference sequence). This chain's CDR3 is CASTRTRGGQGNTEAFF. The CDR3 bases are TGCGCCAGCACACGGACAAGGGGGGGACAGGGGAACACTGAAGCTTTCTTT.

The CDR3 DNA reads as TGTGCCATCAGCTCGACAGGGGAGGGGGACACTGAAGCTTTCTTT. Amino acids: CAISSTGEGDTEAFF. The V and J genes are TRBV10-3 and TRBJ1-1; TRBD1 matches 8 bases. This CDR3 is built from 15 residues. V was pared by 6 bases and J by 3 bases, with 9 bases of the junction left unmatched. Germline CDR1 reads ENHRY; CDR2 reads SYGVKD.